This TCR beta chain came from a study of blood T cell repertoires in COVID-19. Overall study context: T cells, B-cell-depleted T cells, or PBMCs provided the cDNA or gDNA that served as material.

In the original processing: Estimation of nucleated cell counts was performed using reference gene primer amplification. Clones were sequenced by immunoSEQ multiplex PCR, and TCRdb holds only the in-frame ones, with some missing. The V and J calls and clone size come from that table; D and trimming were worked out from the DNA. The data show about 120,000 clones, with 75% to 85% seen just once and roughly 4% held by the top ten. Germline V gene data show CDR1 as WSHSY and CDR2 as SAAADI. The CDR3 covers 13 residues. The germline V and J ends were trimmed by 5 bases and 1 base, with 8 bases remaining between them.

The sample consisted of peripheral blood. The chain recombines TRBV10-2 with TRBJ2-5, with D unresolved. This TCR was sampled from a woman of 80 years or more with acute or convalescent COVID-19. CDR3 region: CASSFNTQETQYF. The CDR3 DNA sequence: TGCGCCAGCAGTTTTAACACCCAAGAGACCCAGTACTTC.